These T cell receptor beta chains were read from a single sample in a study of read filtering for tumor transcriptome and immune sequencing. TCRdb ran MiXCR on the reads and lists one entry per CDR3 protein. Found here are 100,000 to 150,000 distinct CDR3 sequences, about 13% of them singletons; the top ten hold around 8.3%. The sequenced sample was a population of CD138-negative cells sorted from bone marrow. These TCRs come from a donor aged 40 or over with multiple myeloma. CDR3s leave out the opening cysteine and the closing phenylalanine or tryptophan. Each record gives: V gene, D gene, CDR3 length, CDR3 protein. A D gene is named only where the DNA matches it firmly.

>TRBV7-8|NA|13
ASSSGHALYNEQF
>TRBV10-2|NA|12
ASSEYRGGTEAF
>TRBV7-2|NA|12
ASGSPTYQETQY
>TRBV6-1|NA|11
ASSVVLRETQY
>TRBV12-3/TRBV12-4|NA|12
ASSWGRAVGELF
>TRBV19|NA|9
ASGRYNEQF
>TRBV19|TRBD2|13
ASSAGLAAYNEQF
>TRBV4-2|TRBD2|13
ASSQESGSYYEQY
>TRBV19|NA|11
ASSNRVGNEQF
>TRBV6-5|NA|12
ASSYGLGYYEQY
>TRBV19|NA|12
ASSKGPLGTEAF
>TRBV6-2/TRBV6-3|TRBD1|19
ASSYSTTGTGEFSANEKLF
>TRBV15|NA|11
ATSSRAFYEQY
>TRBV5-1|TRBD2|16
ASSSGTSGRISYNEQF
>TRBV30|NA|10
AWNRELTTQY
>TRBV27|NA|10
ASSFNTGELF
>TRBV6-6|NA|10
ASSPGQLEAF
>TRBV25-1|TRBD2|11
ASSKLLAGELF
>TRBV15|TRBD1|11
ATSFGRTGEQY
>TRBV2|NA|9
ATSRSYGYT
>TRBV11-3|NA|11
ASSLALNTEAF
>TRBV2|TRBD2|9
ATGTSDFLY